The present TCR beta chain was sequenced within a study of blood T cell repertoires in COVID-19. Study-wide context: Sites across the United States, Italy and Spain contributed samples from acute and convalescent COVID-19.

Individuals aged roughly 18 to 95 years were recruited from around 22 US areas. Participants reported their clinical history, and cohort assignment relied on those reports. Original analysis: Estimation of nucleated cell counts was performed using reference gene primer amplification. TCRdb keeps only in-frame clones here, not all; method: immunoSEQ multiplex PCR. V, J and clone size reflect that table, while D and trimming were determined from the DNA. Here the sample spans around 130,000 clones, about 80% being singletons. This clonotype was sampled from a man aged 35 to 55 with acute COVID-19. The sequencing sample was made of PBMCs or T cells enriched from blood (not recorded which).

CDR3 loop: CASSYGTGKETQYF. The DNA for the CDR3 is TGTGCCAGCAGCTACGGGACAGGGAAAGAGACCCAGTACTTC. V and J are TRBV21-1 and TRBJ2-5; the D call in the table, TRBD1, was not verified against the DNA. TRBV21-1 counts as a pseudogene. The CDR3 runs 14 residues.